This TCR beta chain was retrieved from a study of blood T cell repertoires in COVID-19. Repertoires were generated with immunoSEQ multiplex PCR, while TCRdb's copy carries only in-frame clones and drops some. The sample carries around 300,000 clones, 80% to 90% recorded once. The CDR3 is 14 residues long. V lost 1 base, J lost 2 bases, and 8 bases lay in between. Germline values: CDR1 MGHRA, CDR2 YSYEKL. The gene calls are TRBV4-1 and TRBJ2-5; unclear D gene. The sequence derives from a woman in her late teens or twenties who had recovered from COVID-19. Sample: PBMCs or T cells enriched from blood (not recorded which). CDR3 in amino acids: CASSQVGGQETQYF. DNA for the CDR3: TGCGCCAGCAGCCAAGTCGGCGGTCAAGAGACCCAGTACTTC.